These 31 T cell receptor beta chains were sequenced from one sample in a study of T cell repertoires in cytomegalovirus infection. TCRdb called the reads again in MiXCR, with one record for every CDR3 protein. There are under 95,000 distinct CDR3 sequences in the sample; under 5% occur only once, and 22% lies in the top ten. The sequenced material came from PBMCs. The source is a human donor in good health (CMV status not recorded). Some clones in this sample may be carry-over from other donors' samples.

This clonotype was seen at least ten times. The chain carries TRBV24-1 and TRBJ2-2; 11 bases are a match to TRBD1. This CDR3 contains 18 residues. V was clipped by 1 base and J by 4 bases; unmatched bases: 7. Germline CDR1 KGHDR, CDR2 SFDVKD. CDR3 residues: CATSDFRTGGFSTGELFF. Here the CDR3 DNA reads TGTGCCACCAGTGATTTCCGGACAGGGGGCTTCTCCACCGGGGAGCTGTTTTTT.

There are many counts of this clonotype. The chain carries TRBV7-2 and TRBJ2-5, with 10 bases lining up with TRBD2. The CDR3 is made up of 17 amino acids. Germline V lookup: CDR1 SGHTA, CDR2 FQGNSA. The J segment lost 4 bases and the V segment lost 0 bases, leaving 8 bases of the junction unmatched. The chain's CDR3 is CASSLARGAGGRETQYF. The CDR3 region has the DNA TGTGCCAGCAGCTTAGCGAGAGGAGCGGGGGGGCGAGAGACCCAGTACTTC.

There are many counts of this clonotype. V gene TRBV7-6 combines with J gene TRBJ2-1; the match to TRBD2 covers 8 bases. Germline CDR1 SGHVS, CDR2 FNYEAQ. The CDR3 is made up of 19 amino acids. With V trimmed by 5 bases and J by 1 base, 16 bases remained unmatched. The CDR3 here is CASSPRFGGRSTSYNEQFF. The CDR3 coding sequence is TGTGCCAGCAGCCCTAGGTTTGGCGGGAGGTCGACATCCTACAATGAGCAGTTCTTC.

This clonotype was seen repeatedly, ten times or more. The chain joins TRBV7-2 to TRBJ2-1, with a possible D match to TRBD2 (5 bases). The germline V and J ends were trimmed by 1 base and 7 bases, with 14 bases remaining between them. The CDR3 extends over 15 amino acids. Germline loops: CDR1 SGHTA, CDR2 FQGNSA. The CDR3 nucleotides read TGTGCCAGCAGCTTAGGTCGGGGATTGTTAAATGAGCAGTTCTTC. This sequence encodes CASSLGRGLLNEQFF.

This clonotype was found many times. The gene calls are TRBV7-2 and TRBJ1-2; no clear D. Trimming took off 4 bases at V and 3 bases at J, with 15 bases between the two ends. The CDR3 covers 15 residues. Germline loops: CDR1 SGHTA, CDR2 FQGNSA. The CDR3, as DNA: TGTGCCAGCAGCTCCGGCCCGCAACGCGACTATGGCTACACCTTC. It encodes CASSSGPQRDYGYTF.

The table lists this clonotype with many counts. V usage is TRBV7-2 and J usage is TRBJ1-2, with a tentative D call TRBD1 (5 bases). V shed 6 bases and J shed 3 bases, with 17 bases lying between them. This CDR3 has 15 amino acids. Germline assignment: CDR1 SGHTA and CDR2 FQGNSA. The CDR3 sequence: CASSSNGGWHYGYTF. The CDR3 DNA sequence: TGTGCCAGCAGTTCGAACGGGGGGTGGCACTATGGCTACACCTTC.

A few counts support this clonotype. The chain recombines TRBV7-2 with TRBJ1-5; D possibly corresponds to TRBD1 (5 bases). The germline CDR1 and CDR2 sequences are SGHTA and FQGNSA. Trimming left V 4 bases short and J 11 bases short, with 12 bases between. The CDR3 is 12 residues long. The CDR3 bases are TGTGCCAGCAGCTCGGGGGGGGGGACCCAGCATTTT. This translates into CASSSGGGTQHF.

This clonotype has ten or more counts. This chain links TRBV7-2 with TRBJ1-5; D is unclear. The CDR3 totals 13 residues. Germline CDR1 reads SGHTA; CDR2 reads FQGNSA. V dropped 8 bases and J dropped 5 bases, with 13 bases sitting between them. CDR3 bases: TGTGCCAGCTCAACTAACGGGGATCAGCCCCAGCATTTT. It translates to CASSTNGDQPQHF.

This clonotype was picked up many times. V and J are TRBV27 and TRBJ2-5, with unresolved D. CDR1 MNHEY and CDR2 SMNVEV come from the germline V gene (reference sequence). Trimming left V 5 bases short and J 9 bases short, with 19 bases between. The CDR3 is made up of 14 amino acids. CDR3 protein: CASSTRPILAAQYF. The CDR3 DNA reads TGTGCCAGCAGTACCCGACCGATTCTGGCGGCCCAGTACTTC.

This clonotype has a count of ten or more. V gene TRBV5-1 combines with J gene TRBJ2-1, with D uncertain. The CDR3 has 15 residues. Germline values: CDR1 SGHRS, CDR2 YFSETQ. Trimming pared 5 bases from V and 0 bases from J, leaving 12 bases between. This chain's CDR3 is CASSGSTSSYNEQFF. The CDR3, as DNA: TGCGCCAGCAGTGGGTCTACGAGCTCCTACAATGAGCAGTTCTTC.

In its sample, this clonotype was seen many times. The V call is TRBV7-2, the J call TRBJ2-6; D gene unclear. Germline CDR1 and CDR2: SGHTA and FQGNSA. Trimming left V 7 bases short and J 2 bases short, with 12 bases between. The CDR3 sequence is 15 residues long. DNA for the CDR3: TGTGCCAGCACCCCGGAGTGGCCTGGGGCCAACGTCCTGACTTTC. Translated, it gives CASTPEWPGANVLTF.

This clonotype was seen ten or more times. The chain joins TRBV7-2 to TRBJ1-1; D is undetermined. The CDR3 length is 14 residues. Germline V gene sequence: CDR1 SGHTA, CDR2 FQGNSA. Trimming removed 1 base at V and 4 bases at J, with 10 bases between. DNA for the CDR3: TGTGCCAGCAGCTTAGGAATCTTCGGCACTGAAGCTTTCTTT. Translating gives CASSLGIFGTEAFF.

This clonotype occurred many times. Here the CDR3 reads CASSSQAKVNEQFF. The CDR3 region has the DNA TGTGCCAGCAGCTCCCAAGCAAAAGTCAATGAGCAGTTCTTC. This rearrangement joins TRBV7-2 to TRBJ2-1; D ambiguous. V was shortened by 4 bases and J by 6 bases, with 13 bases between the two germline ends. CDR3 length: 14 residues. Germline-derived CDR1 and CDR2 are SGHTA and FQGNSA. The complete variable domain, with remaining parts taken from reference TRBV7-2 and TRBJ2-1, reads GAGVSQSPSNKVTEKGKDVELRCDPISGHTALYWYRQSLGQGLEFLIYFQGNSAPDKSGLPSDRFSAERTGGSVSTLTIQRTQQEDSAVYLCASSSQAKVNEQFFGPGTRLTVL.

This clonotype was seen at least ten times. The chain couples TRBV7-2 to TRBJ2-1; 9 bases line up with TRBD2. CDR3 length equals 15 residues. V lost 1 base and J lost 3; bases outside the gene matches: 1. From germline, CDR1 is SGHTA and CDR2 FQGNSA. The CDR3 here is CASSLVAGVYNEQFF. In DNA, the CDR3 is TGTGCCAGCAGCTTAGTAGCGGGGGTCTACAATGAGCAGTTCTTC.

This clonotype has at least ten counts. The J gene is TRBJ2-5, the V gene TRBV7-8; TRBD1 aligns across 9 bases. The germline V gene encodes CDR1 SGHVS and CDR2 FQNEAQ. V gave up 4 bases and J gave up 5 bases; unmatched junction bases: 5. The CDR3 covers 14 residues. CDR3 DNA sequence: TGTGCCAGCAGCTCAGGGACAGGGAAGGAGACCCAGTACTTC. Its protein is CASSSGTGKETQYF.

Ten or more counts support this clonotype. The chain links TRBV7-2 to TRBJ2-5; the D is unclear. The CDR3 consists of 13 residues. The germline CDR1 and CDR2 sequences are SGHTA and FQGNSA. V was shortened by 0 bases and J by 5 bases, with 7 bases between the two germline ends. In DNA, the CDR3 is TGTGCCAGCAGCTTAGCCGCCCGTGAGACCCAGTACTTC. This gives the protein CASSLAARETQYF.

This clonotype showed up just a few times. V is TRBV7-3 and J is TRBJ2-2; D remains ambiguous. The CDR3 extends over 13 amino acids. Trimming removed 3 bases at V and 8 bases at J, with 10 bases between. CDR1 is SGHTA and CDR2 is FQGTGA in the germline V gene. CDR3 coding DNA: TGTGCCAGCAGCTTCTCAGCTAGAGGGGAGCTGTTTTTT. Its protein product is CASSFSARGELFF.

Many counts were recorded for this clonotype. The chain's CDR3 is CASSLVSGDTQYF. The CDR3 bases are TGTGCCAGCAGCTTAGTGTCAGGAGATACGCAGTATTTT. The J gene is TRBJ2-3, the V gene TRBV7-2, with unresolved D. The CDR3 loop spans 13 amino acids. Looked up from germline, CDR1 is SGHTA and CDR2 is FQGNSA. Trimming removed 1 base at V and 5 bases at J, with 7 bases between.

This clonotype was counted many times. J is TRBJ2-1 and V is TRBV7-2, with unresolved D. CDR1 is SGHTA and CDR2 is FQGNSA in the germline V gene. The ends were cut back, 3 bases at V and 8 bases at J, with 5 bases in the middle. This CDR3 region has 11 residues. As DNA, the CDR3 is TGTGCCAGCAGCTTGTGGGATGAGCAGTTCTTC. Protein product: CASSLWDEQFF.

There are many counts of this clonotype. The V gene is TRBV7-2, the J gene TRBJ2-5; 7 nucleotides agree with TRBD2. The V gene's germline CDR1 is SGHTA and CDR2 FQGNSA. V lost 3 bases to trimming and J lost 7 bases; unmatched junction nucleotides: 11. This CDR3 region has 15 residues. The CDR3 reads CASSFSGKTGGTQYF. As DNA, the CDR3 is TGTGCCAGCAGCTTCAGCGGGAAAACGGGTGGGACCCAGTACTTC.

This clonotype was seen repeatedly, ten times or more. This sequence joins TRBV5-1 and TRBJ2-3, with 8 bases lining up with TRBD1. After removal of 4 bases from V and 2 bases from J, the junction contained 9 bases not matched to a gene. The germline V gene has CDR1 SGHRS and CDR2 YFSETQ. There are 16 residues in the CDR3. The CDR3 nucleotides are TGCGCCAGCAGCCGCCGGACAGGGAAGGTCACAGATACGCAGTATTTT. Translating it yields CASSRRTGKVTDTQYF.

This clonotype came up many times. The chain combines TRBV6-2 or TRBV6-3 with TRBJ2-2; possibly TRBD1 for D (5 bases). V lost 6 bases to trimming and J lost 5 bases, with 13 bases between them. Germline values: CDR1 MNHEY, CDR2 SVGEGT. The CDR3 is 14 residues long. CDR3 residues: CASSRVGSTGELFF. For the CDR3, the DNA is TGTGCCAGCAGCAGGGTGGGTTCGACCGGGGAGCTGTTTTTT.

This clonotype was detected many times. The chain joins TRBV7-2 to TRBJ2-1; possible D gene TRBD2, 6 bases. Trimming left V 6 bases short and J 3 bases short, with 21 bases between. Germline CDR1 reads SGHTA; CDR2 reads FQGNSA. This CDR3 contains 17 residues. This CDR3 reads CASSIPQTGLVYNEQFF. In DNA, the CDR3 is TGTGCCAGCAGTATTCCCCAAACGGGACTGGTCTACAATGAGCAGTTCTTC.

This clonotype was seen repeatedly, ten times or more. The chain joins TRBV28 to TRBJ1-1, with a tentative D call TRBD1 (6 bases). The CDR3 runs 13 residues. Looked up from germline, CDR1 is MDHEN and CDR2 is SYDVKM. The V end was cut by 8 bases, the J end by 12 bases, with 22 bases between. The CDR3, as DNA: TGTGCCAGCGAAACCGGAGGGGGGCTGGGTACTTTCTTT. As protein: CASETGGGLGTFF.

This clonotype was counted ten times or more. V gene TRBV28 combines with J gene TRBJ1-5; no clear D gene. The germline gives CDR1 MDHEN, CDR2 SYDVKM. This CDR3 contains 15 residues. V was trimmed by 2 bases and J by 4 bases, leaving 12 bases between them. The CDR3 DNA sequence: TGTGCCAGCAGTTTAGGGCGGGTTCCTAATCAGCCCCAGCATTTT. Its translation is CASSLGRVPNQPQHF. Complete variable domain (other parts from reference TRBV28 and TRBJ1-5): DVKVTQSSRYLVKRTGEKVFLECVQDMDHENMFWYRQDPGLGLRLIYFSYDVKMKEKGDIPEGYSVSREKKERFSLILESASTNQTSMYLCASSLGRVPNQPQHFGDGTRLSIL.

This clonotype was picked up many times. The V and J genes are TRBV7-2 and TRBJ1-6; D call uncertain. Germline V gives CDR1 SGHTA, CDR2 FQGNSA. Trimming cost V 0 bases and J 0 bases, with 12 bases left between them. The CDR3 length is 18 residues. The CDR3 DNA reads TGTGCCAGCAGCTTAGCAGTGAGCGGTGGCTCCTATAATTCACCCCTCCACTTT. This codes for CASSLAVSGGSYNSPLHF.

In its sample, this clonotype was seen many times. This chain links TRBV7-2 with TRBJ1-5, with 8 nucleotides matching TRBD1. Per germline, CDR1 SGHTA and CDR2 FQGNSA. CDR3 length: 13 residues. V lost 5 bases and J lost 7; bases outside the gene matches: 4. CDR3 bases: TGTGCCAGCAGCGACAGGGGAAGGCAGCCCCAGCATTTT. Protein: CASSDRGRQPQHF.

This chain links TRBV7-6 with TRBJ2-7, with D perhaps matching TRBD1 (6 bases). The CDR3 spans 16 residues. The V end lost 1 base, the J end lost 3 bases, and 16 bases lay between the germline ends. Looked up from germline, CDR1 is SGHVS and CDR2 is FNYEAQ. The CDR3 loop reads CASSLVLRGNYYEQYF. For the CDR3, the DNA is TGTGCCAGCAGCTTAGTGTTGAGGGGGAATTACTACGAGCAGTACTTC.

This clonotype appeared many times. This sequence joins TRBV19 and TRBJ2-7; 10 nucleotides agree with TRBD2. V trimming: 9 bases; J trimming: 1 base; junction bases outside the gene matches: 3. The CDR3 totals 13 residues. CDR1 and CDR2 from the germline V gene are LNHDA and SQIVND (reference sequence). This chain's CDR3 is CASSTSGSYEQYF. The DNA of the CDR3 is TGTGCCAGCTCGACTAGCGGGTCCTACGAGCAGTACTTC.

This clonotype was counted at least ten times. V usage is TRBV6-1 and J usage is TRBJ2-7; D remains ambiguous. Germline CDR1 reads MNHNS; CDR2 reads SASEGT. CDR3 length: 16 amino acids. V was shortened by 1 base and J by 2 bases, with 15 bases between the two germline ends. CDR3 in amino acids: CASSEVSDRAPYEQYF. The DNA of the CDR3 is TGTGCCAGCAGTGAAGTCTCCGATCGGGCCCCCTACGAGCAGTACTTC.

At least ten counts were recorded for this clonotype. This CDR3 is CASRLTGNTEAFF. In DNA form, the CDR3 reads TGTGCCAGCAGACTTACGGGGAACACTGAAGCTTTCTTT. The chain uses TRBV7-2 and TRBJ1-1, with D unclear. Trimming pared 6 bases from V and 1 base from J, leaving 9 bases between. CDR1 is SGHTA, CDR2 FQGNSA, per germline. The CDR3 has 13 amino acids.